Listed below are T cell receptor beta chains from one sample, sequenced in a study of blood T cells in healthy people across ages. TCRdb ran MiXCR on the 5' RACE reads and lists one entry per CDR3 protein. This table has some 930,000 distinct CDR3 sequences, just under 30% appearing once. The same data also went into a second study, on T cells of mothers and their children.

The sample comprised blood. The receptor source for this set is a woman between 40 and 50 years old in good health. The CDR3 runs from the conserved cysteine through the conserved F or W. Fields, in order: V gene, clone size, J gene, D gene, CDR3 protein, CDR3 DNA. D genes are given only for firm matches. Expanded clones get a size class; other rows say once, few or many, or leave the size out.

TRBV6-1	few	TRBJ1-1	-	CASNTDRGRNTEAFF	TGTGCCAGCAATACGGACCGGGGGAGGAACACTGAAGCTTTCTTT
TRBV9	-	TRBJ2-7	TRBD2	CASSAPWGGEQYF	TGTGCCAGCAGCGCCCCTTGGGGGGGCGAGCAGTACTTC
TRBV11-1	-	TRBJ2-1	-	CSSSLKPSSYNEQFF	TGTTCCAGCAGCTTGAAGCCGAGCTCCTACAATGAGCAGTTCTTC
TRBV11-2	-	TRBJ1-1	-	CASSLISGGLSSMNTEAFF	TGTGCCAGCAGCTTAATATCGGGGGGCCTTTCTTCTATGAACACTGAAGCTTTCTTT
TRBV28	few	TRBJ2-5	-	CASSSTITNQQETQYF	TGTGCCAGCAGTTCTACTATTACTAACCAACAAGAGACCCAGTACTTC
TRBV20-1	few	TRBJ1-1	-	CSARHMNTEAFF	TGCAGTGCTCGTCATATGAACACTGAAGCTTTCTTT
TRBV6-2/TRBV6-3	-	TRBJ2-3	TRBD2	CASSLRGGPVDTQYF	TGTGCCAGCAGTTTGCGGGGGGGCCCCGTTGATACGCAGTATTTT
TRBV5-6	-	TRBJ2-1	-	CASSLGPGRHNGQFF	TGTGCCAGCAGCTTGGGGCCGGGACGGCACAATGGGCAGTTCTTC
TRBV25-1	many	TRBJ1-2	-	CASSDRGSVYGYTF	TGTGCCAGCAGTGACAGGGGCTCGGTCTATGGCTACACCTTC
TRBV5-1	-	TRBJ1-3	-	CASSLAGTDTIYF	TGCGCCAGCAGCTTGGCAGGAACAGACACCATATATTTT
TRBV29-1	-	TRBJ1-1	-	CSVEDLPNTEAFF	TGCAGCGTTGAAGATTTACCGAACACTGAAGCTTTCTTT
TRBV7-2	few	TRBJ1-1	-	CASSPPGTTNTEAFF	TGTGCCAGCAGCCCGCCCGGGACAACAAACACTGAAGCTTTCTTT
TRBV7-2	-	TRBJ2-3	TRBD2	CASSRLAGGISTDTQYF	TGTGCCAGCAGCCGACTAGCGGGGGGGATTAGCACAGATACGCAGTATTTT
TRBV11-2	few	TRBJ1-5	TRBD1	CASSFDHRTGGLLGNQPQHF	TGTGCCAGCAGCTTCGATCACAGGACAGGGGGCCTCCTTGGCAATCAGCCCCAGCATTTT
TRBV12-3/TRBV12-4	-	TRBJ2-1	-	CASSPWATAWNEQFF	TGTGCCAGCAGTCCCTGGGCCACAGCGTGGAATGAGCAGTTCTTC
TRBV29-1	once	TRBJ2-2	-	CSVEEDYNTGERFF	TGCAGCGTTGAAGAGGACTACAACACCGGGGAGCGGTTTTTT
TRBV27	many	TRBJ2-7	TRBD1	CASGQGASYEQYF	TGTGCCAGCGGACAGGGGGCTTCGTACGAGCAGTACTTC
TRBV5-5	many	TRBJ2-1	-	CASSYGANEQFF	TGTGCCAGCAGCTACGGTGCAAATGAGCAGTTCTTC
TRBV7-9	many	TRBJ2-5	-	CASSSTLKRETQYF	TGTGCCAGCAGCTCAACCCTGAAGAGAGAGACCCAGTACTTC
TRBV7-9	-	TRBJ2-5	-	CASSLEGIQPQYF	TGTGCCAGCAGCTTAGAGGGGATCCAGCCCCAGTACTTC
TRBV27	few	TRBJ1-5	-	CASSETGTPGLNQPQHF	TGTGCCAGCAGTGAAACGGGGACACCGGGCCTCAATCAGCCCCAGCATTTT
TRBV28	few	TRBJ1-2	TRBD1	CASSLNPRTGGYGYTF	TGTGCCAGCAGTCTTAACCCCCGGACAGGGGGTTATGGCTACACCTTC
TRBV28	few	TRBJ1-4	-	CASSHRNTNQGEKLFF	TGTGCCAGCAGTCACCGAAACACCAACCAAGGGGAAAAACTGTTTTTT
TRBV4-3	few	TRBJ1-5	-	CASSQDSRGTQHF	TGCGCCAGCAGCCAAGATTCGAGGGGCACCCAGCATTTT
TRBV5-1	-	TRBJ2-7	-	CASSWYPGHLYEQYF	TGCGCCAGCAGCTGGTACCCGGGACACCTATACGAGCAGTACTTC
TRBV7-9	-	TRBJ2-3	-	CASSFGQGPDTQYF	TGTGCCAGCAGCTTTGGGCAGGGACCCGATACGCAGTATTTT
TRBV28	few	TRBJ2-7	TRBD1	CASSSSGTGLNEQYF	TGTGCCAGCAGTTCTTCCGGGACAGGGTTAAACGAGCAGTACTTC
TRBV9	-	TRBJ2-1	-	CASSVAPSAIDNEQFF	TGTGCCAGCAGCGTAGCTCCTAGCGCTATAGACAATGAGCAGTTCTTC
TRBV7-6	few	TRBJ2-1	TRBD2	CASSLLGAGYNEQFF	TGTGCCAGCAGCTTGCTCGGAGCGGGATACAATGAGCAGTTCTTC